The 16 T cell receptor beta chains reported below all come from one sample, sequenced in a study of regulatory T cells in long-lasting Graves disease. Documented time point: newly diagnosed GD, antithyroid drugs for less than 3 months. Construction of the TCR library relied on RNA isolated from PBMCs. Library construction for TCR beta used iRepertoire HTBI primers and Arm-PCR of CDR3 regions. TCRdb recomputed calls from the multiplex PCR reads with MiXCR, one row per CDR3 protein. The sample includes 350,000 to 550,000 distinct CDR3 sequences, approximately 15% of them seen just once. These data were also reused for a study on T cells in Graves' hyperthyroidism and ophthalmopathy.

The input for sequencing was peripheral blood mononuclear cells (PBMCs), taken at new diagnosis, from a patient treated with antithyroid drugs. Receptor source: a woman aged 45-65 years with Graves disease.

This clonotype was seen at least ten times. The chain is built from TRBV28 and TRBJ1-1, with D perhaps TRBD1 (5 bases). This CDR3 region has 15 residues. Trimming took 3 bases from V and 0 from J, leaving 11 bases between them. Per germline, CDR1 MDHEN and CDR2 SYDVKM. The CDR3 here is CASSLFKGVNTEAFF. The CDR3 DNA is TGTGCCAGCAGTTTGTTTAAAGGGGTGAACACTGAAGCTTTCTTT.

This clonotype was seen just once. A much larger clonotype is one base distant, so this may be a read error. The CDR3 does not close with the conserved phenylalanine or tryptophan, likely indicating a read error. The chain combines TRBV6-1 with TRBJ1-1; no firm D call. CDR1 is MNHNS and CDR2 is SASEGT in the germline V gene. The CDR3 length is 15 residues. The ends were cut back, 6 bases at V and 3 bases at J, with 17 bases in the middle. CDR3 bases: TGTGCCAGCAGGAGTACGGGCCGCGGCGACACTGAAGCTTTCTCT. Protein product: CASRSTGRGDTEAFS.

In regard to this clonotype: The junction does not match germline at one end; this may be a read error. The CDR3 here is CASSLDGGVSYNGQFF. The CDR3 DNA reads TGTGCCAGCAGCTTAGATGGGGGGGTCTCCTACAATGGGCAGTTCTTC. This chain connects TRBV7-7 to TRBJ2-1, with 7 positions matching TRBD2. Germline lookup yields CDR1 SSHAT and CDR2 FNYEAQ (reference sequence). The CDR3 loop spans 16 amino acids.

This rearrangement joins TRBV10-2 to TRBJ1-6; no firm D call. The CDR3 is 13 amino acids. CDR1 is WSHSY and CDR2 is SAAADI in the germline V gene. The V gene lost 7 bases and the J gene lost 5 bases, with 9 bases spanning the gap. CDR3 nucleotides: TGCGCCAGCAAGCAGAGGAATAATTCACCCCTCCACTTT. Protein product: CASKQRNNSPLHF.

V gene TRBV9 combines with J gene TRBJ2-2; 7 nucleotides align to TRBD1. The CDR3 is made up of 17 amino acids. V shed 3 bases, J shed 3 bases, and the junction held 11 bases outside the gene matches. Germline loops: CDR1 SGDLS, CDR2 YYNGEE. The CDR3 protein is CASSGPGQGVDTGELFF. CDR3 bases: TGTGCCAGCAGCGGGCCCGGCCAGGGGGTAGACACCGGGGAGCTGTTTTTT. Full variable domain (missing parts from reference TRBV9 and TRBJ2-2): DSGVTQTPKHLITATGQRVTLRCSPRSGDLSVYWYQQSLDQGLQFLIQYYNGEERAKGNILERFSAQQFPDLHSELNLSSLELGDSALYFCASSGPGQGVDTGELFFGEGSRLTVL.

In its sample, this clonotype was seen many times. CDR3 sequence: CASSLMASGTDTQYF. CDR3 DNA: TGTGCCAGCAGTTTAATGGCTAGCGGCACAGATACGCAGTATTTT. The J gene is TRBJ2-3, the V gene TRBV12-3 or TRBV12-4; weak D call: TRBD2 (6 bases). The CDR3 totals 15 residues. V lost 2 bases and J lost 1, with 10 bases in between.

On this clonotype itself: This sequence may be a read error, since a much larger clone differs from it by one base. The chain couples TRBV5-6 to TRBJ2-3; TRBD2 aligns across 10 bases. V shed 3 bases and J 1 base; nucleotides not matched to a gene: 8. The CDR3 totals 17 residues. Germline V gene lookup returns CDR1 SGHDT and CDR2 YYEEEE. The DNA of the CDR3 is TGTGCCAGCAGCTCCCGGACTAGCGGAGCTGGCACAGATACGCAGTATTTT. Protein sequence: CASSSRTSGAGTDTQYF.

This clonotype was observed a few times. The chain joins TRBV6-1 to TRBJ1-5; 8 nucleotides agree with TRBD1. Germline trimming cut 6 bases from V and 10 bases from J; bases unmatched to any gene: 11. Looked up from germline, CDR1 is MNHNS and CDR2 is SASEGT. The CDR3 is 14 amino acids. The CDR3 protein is CASSQAGGGSPQHF. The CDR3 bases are TGTGCCAGCAGCCAAGCAGGGGGCGGCTCCCCCCAGCATTTT.

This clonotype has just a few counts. CDR3: CAAGALYGYTF. The CDR3 DNA is TGTGCCGCCGGGGCGCTCTATGGCTACACCTTC. V usage is TRBV10-3 and J usage is TRBJ1-2, with D tentatively TRBD1 (5 bases). The CDR3 sequence is 11 residues long. V lost 11 bases and J lost 4, with 11 bases in between. Germline V gene sequence: CDR1 ENHRY, CDR2 SYGVKD.

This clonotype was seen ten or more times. In nucleotides, the CDR3 is TGTGCCAGCAGCAAACAGCGGGCGGGGGCCTACAATGAGCAGTTCTTC. The encoded protein is CASSKQRAGAYNEQFF. The J gene is TRBJ2-1, the V gene TRBV7-9, with 7 bases aligning to TRBD2. The V gene's germline CDR1 is SEHNR and CDR2 FQNEAQ (reference sequence). V dropped 5 bases and J dropped 2; count of bases not matched to a gene: 9. The CDR3 totals 16 residues.

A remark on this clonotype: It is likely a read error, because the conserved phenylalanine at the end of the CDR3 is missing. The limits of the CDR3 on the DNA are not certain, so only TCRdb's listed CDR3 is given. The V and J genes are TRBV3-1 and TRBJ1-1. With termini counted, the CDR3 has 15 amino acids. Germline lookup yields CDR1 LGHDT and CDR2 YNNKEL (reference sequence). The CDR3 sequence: CASSPQEGKGTEALV.

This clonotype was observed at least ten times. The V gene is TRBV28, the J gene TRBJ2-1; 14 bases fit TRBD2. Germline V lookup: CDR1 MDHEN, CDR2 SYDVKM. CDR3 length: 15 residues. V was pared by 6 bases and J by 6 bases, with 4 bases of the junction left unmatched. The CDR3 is CASSFGLAGGNEQFF. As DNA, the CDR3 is TGTGCCAGCAGCTTTGGACTAGCGGGAGGCAATGAGCAGTTCTTC.

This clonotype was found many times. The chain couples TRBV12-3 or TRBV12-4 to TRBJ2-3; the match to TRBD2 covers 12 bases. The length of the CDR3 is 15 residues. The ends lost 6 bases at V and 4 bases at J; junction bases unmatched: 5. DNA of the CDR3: TGTGCCAGCAGCTCGACTAGCGGGAGAGCAGATACGCAGTATTTT. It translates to CASSSTSGRADTQYF.

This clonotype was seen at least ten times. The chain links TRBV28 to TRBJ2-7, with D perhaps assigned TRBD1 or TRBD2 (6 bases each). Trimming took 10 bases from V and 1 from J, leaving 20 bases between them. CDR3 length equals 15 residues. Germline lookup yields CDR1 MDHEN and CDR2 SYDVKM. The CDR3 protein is CATRVRGTYSYEQYF. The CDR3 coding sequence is TGTGCCACCCGAGTTCGGGGGACATATTCCTACGAGCAGTACTTC.

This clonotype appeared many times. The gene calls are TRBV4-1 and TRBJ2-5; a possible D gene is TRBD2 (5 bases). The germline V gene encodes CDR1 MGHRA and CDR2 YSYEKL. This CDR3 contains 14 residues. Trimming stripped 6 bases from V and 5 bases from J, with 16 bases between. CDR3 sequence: CASSGSRLGETQYF. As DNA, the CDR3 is TGCGCCAGCAGTGGGAGTCGCCTCGGGGAGACCCAGTACTTC.

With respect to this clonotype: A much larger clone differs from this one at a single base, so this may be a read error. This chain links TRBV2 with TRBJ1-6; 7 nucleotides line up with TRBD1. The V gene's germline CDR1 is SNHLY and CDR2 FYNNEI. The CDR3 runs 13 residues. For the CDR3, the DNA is TGTGTCAGCCGGGGACAGTCGAATTCACCCCTCCACTTT. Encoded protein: CVSRGQSNSPLHF.